These 14 T cell receptor beta chains came from one sample sequenced in a study of Ad26.COV2.S vaccination and SARS-CoV-2 variants. The table came from immunoSEQ multiplex PCR; TCRdb's copy has only in-frame clones and leaves some out. Of about 400,000 clones listed, about 88% are singletons. Stated treatment: over 15 received Ad26.COV2.S at low or high dose, single or two shots; 5 received placebo; per-sample allocation not given. The samples date from day 63 after the first vaccine or placebo injection. The sample in question was peripheral blood, obtained in a trial of Ad26.COV2.S vaccine versus placebo. The receptors come from a person between 18 and 60 years old who received the Ad26.COV2.S COVID-19 vaccine or a placebo.

The genes are TRBV11-2 and TRBJ2-5; D assignment may be TRBD1 or TRBD2 (5 bases each). The V gene's germline CDR1 is SGHAT and CDR2 FQNNGV. The CDR3 sequence is 15 residues long. V was trimmed by 3 bases and J by 2 bases, leaving 13 bases between them. The CDR3 protein is CASSLAPGAQETQYF. CDR3 bases: TGTGCCAGCAGCTTGGCTCCCGGGGCGCAAGAGACCCAGTACTTC.

The chain recombines TRBV6-2 or TRBV6-3 with TRBJ2-5; possibly TRBD2 for D (6 bases). Per the germline V gene, CDR1 is MNHEY and CDR2 is SVGEGT. The V end lost 5 bases, the J end lost 4 bases, and 23 bases lay between the germline ends. This CDR3 has 17 amino acids. In DNA, the CDR3 is TGTGCCAGCAGTCCGGATCACCTGGGGGGAGTGGGAGAGACCCAGTACTTC. This gives the protein CASSPDHLGGVGETQYF.

The V call is TRBV3-1 (or the pseudogene TRBV3-2), the J call TRBJ2-2, with 9 bases that match TRBD1. The J segment lost 8 bases and the V segment lost 6 bases, leaving 7 bases of the junction unmatched. CDR1 LGHDT and CDR2 YNNKEL come from the germline V gene (reference sequence). The CDR3 extends over 14 amino acids. The DNA for the CDR3 is TGTGCCAGCAGAATGGGACAGGGCCCTGGGGAGCTGTTTTTT. It yields the protein CASRMGQGPGELFF.

V is TRBV5-1 and J is TRBJ2-5; TRBD1 is a possible D gene (6 bases). Trimming took off 1 base at V and 5 bases at J, with 12 bases between the two ends. Germline-derived CDR1 and CDR2 are SGHRS and YFSETQ. The CDR3 is made up of 14 amino acids. The CDR3 bases are TGCGCCAGCAGCTTGTCAGGGGTCGCGGAGACCCAGTACTTC. Translating it yields CASSLSGVAETQYF.

The rearrangement uses TRBV12-3 or TRBV12-4 and TRBJ2-1; no firm D call. V lost 1 base to trimming and J lost 9 bases, with 4 bases between them. This CDR3 has 11 residues. CDR3 DNA sequence: TGTGCCAGCAGTTTAGTCTCTGAGCAGTTCTTC. Protein sequence: CASSLVSEQFF.

The V and J genes are TRBV28 and TRBJ2-1; D not certain. V dropped 1 base and J dropped 6 bases, with 7 bases sitting between them. There are 13 residues in the CDR3. The germline V gene has CDR1 MDHEN and CDR2 SYDVKM. DNA for the CDR3: TGTGCCAGCAGTTTATCTCTCCTCAATGAGCAGTTCTTC. Amino acids: CASSLSLLNEQFF.

The chain uses TRBV11-2 and TRBJ2-7; D is ambiguous. CDR3 size: 13 residues. Germline lookup yields CDR1 SGHAT and CDR2 FQNNGV. V was trimmed by 1 base and J by 2 bases, leaving 6 bases between them. The CDR3 nucleotides read TGTGCCAGCAGCTTAGGAGTTACCTACGAGCAGTACTTC. This codes for CASSLGVTYEQYF.

The chain combines TRBV11-2 with TRBJ1-2; tentative D call: TRBD1 (6 bases). The CDR3 consists of 14 residues. CDR1 is SGHAT, CDR2 FQNNGV, per germline. V was clipped by 0 bases and J by 4 bases, with 9 bases between them. DNA for the CDR3: TGTGCCAGCAGCTTAGATTGGACAGTCTATGGCTACACCTTC. It yields the protein CASSLDWTVYGYTF.

The chain uses TRBV5-1 and TRBJ2-7; perhaps TRBD2 as D (6 bases). Trimming removed 0 bases from V and 1 base from J, with 11 bases in between. Germline CDR1 is SGHRS and CDR2 is YFSETQ. The CDR3 runs 15 residues. The CDR3 nucleotides are TGCGCCAGCAGCTTGGAGGGGAGGTCATCCTACGAGCAGTACTTC. This encodes CASSLEGRSSYEQYF.

This clone was recorded once. V and J are TRBV11-2 and TRBJ1-4; the D is unclear. V dropped 0 bases and J dropped 8 bases, with 1 base sitting between them. This CDR3 comprises 11 residues. Germline V lookup: CDR1 SGHAT, CDR2 FQNNGV. CDR3 sequence: CASSLEEKLFF. For the CDR3, the DNA is TGTGCCAGCAGCTTAGAGGAAAAACTGTTTTTT.

CDR3 sequence reads: CASSQVLARPGEQYF. CDR3 coding DNA: TGCGCCAGCAGCCAAGTGCTAGCGCGCCCCGGAGAGCAGTACTTC. The gene calls are TRBV4-1 and TRBJ2-7; maybe TRBD2 (6 bases). The CDR3 has 15 residues. Germline loops: CDR1 MGHRA, CDR2 YSYEKL. Between the trimmed V and J ends, which lost 1 base and 7 bases, there was a span of 17 bases.

Only one count was recorded for this clone. The chain is built from TRBV28 and TRBJ2-7; D unclear. V was pared by 4 bases and J by 3 bases, with 13 bases between. The CDR3 is 14 residues long. Germline V gives CDR1 MDHEN, CDR2 SYDVKM. The CDR3 DNA reads TGTGCCAGCAGTTCCCGACATACCTACTACGAGCAGTACTTC. This codes for CASSSRHTYYEQYF.

The chain carries TRBV6-6 and TRBJ2-1, with no clear D. V was trimmed by 4 bases and J by 8 bases, leaving 18 bases between them. CDR1 MNHNY and CDR2 SVGAGI come from the germline V gene (reference sequence). The CDR3 covers 15 residues. The CDR3 nucleotides are TGTGCCAGCAGTTCAGCCAATCTGGCCCGCGATGAGCAGTTCTTC. Translating it yields CASSSANLARDEQFF.

The chain recombines TRBV7-2 with TRBJ2-7; D assignment may be TRBD1 or TRBD2 (5 bases each). V was trimmed by 7 bases and J by 6 bases, leaving 22 bases between them. Germline values: CDR1 SGHTA, CDR2 FQGNSA. This CDR3 has 15 amino acids. The CDR3 DNA is TGTGCCAGCAACACACCGGGACCCGGGTCCCGCGAGCAGTACTTC. Protein: CASNTPGPGSREQYF.